Reported below is one TCR beta chain. In its sample, this clonotype was seen many times. The antigen it binds to is not known. No base-level quality is on record; no much larger clone is a single base apart. V is reduced by 0 bases and J by 4 bases, leaving a spacing of 10 bases between them. The CDR3 contains 14 residues, cysteine and phenylalanine counted. Only CDR3 DNA is held: 42 bases, read in frame from base 1. Looking up the germline V gene yields CDR1 ENHRY and CDR2 SYGVKD. The data were obtained in a study of neurological immune-mediated disorders (dated by TCRdb to about 2019). Regarding the complete study: Peripheral blood TCR-beta repertoires from patients with HTLV-I-associated myelopathy (HAM/TSP), patients with multiple sclerosis, and healthy controls were compared in the study using UMI-based sequencing. The approximately 98 TCR-beta libraries included longitudinal samples, technical triplicates and paired sorted CD4+ and CD8+ T-cell subsets alongside PBMC samples. The cohort was made up of around 70 subjects, consisting of 15 or so HAM/TSP patients, 35 or so multiple sclerosis patients and around 20 healthy controls. Study-wide conclusions, independent of this receptor: TCR clonal expansion was highest in HAM/TSP patients and lowest in MS patients, with MS patients falling below even healthy controls. No identical CDR3 amino acid sequences were found to be shared among expanded clones across subjects, suggesting that TCR-beta repertoires were private in all groups.

cDNA synthesis used template-switch 5'RACE with a primer carrying a 10-nucleotide random unique molecular identifier tagging each TCR transcript. Each sequencing run produced over 190 million TCR-beta sequences covering 15-18 subjects. Total RNA was extracted with the RNeasy kit. Using the KAPA Real-time Library Amplification kit, TCR-beta VDJ regions were amplified with primers for the TCR constant region and the 5'RACE anchor. A first PCR added sample indexes and Illumina adaptors, after which a second PCR increased the library yield. After purification with Ampure beads, the TCR product of roughly 650 bp was size-selected on a 2% E-gel SizeSelection system. Before pooling, library quality was assessed on a Bioanalyzer, concentration was determined with Qubit, and library quantification was performed with the Kapa Library Quantification kit. An Illumina HiSeq 2500 was used to sequence the libraries paired-end at 2 x 150 bp. To increase sequence diversity, about 23-32% phiX was spiked into each library pool. The original pipeline was this. The quality-filtered reads were processed with the UMI-based MiGEC pipeline, whose error correction step removed more than 80% of the raw TCR sequences. VDJ genes were aligned to IMGT germline references, and each clonotype was defined by a unique CDR3 amino acid sequence together with V-J genes. Clonal expansion, Shannon diversity and CDR3 relatedness (CalcPairwiseDistances, ClusterSamples) were evaluated with VDJtools, and phylogenetic trees were built with CLCbio workbench. A clone was classed as expanded if it had 8 or more unique UMIs, a cutoff based on coefficient-of-variation modelling across technical triplicates. The public reads were run again by TCRdb, first through fastp at Q25 and then through MiXCR, and only productive beta chains were kept. Rows matching on CDR3 protein sequence are summarized as one entry with the most common DNA and genes. These V and J calls originate from TCRdb's pipeline instead of the authors' own analysis. The sample profile shows some 47,000 distinct CDR3 sequences; roughly 15% of them were found once. Of the sample, 4.4% is held by the ten largest clones.

The healthy controls were volunteers from a blood bank in Maryland, USA. For the unsorted PBMC libraries, 2 million PBMCs were stored in RNAlater at -80 degrees C until RNA extraction and were used to generate the libraries. Peripheral blood was subjected to Ficoll-Hypaque density gradient centrifugation to isolate PBMCs, which were then cryopreserved in liquid nitrogen. Recombination linked TRBV10-3 to TRBJ2-7, and the D gene may be TRBD1, 6 bases matching. The source of this sequence is a man in his fifties or sixties in good health. The sequencing sample was made of PBMCs. The CDR3 region has the sequence CAISESIRGYEQYF. DNA sequence: TGTGCCATCAGTGAGTCGATCAGGGGTTACGAGCAGTACTTC.